The 19 T cell receptor beta chains listed next were all sequenced from one sample in a study of T cell clonotyping in hematopoietic cell transplantation. Time point reported: recipient sample about 28 days before transplant, after cytoreduction. Generated by immunoSEQ multiplex PCR, the TCRdb table keeps only in-frame clones and is missing some. The sample records around 7,400 clones, approximately 90% being singletons. The sample was peripheral blood mononuclear cells, taken before stem cell transplant. The receptors stem from a man aged 60 to 69 with acute myeloid leukemia. Some clones in this sample may be carry-over from other donors' samples.

The rearrangement joins TRBV10-3 to TRBJ2-7; TRBD2 matches at 7 bases. Germline V gives CDR1 ENHRY, CDR2 SYGVKD. This CDR3 has 14 amino acids. With V trimmed by 6 bases and J by 3 bases, 8 bases remained unmatched. The CDR3 DNA sequence: TGTGCCATCAGCGCCCAGGGAGGGAGCTACGAGCAGTACTTC. Its translation is CAISAQGGSYEQYF.

The chain's CDR3 is CASSWEGLSSYEQYF. The CDR3 bases are TGTGCCAGCAGTTGGGAGGGCCTGAGCTCCTACGAGCAGTACTTC. The V call is TRBV28, the J call TRBJ2-7, with 7 bases identical to TRBD2. This CDR3 comprises 15 residues. The germline V gene has CDR1 MDHEN and CDR2 SYDVKM. Trimming at V came to 4 bases and at J to 0 bases, leaving 6 bases not matched to a gene.

This sequence joins TRBV18 and TRBJ1-2, with 10 bases fitting TRBD1. This CDR3 region has 15 residues. The V gene's germline CDR1 is KGHSH and CDR2 LQKENI. The ends lost 5 bases at V and 6 bases at J; junction bases unmatched: 9. This chain's CDR3 is CASSASGTGVNGYTF. The CDR3 DNA is TGTGCCAGCTCAGCATCCGGGACAGGGGTTAATGGCTACACCTTC.

The chain recombines TRBV18 with TRBJ2-3; a possible D gene is TRBD2 (7 bases). V shed 4 bases and J shed 5 bases, with 13 bases lying between them. This CDR3 comprises 14 residues. CDR1 and CDR2 from the germline V gene are KGHSH and LQKENI. CDR3 loop: CASSRGGPQDTQYF. Written as DNA, the CDR3 is TGTGCCAGCTCACGGGGGGGCCCCCAAGATACGCAGTATTTT.

The genes are TRBV6-5 and TRBJ1-3; D gene ambiguous. Germline V gene lookup returns CDR1 MNHEY and CDR2 SVGAGI. Trimming removed 7 bases at V and 1 base at J, with 14 bases between. The length of the CDR3 is 15 residues. CDR3 sequence (DNA): TGTGCCAGCACGGCTGGGAGGTGGTCTGGAAACACCATATATTTT. It is translated as CASTAGRWSGNTIYF.

The chain joins TRBV6-1 to TRBJ2-1, with 13 bases aligning to TRBD2. J lost 9 bases, V lost 0 bases, and 8 bases had no gene match. The CDR3 contains 17 residues. CDR1 and CDR2 (germline): MNHNS, SASEGT. The CDR3 protein is CASSEARTSGSRSEQFF. The CDR3 DNA follows: TGTGCCAGCAGTGAAGCTCGGACTAGCGGGAGTAGGAGTGAGCAGTTCTTC.

The genes are TRBV7-8 and TRBJ2-2, with D possibly matching TRBD1 (5 bases). CDR3 length equals 14 residues. V was pared by 5 bases and J by 3 bases, with 10 bases between. Germline CDR1 is SGHVS and CDR2 is FQNEAQ. CDR3: CASSRPRDTGELFF. CDR3 coding DNA: TGTGCCAGCAGCCGACCCAGGGACACCGGGGAGCTGTTTTTT.

The chain couples TRBV6-1 to TRBJ2-6; D uncertain. Between the trimmed V and J ends, which lost 5 bases and 0 bases, there was a span of 5 bases. Looked up from germline, CDR1 is MNHNS and CDR2 is SASEGT. The CDR3 covers 14 residues. CDR3 loop: CASSTLSGANVLTF. The DNA for the CDR3 is TGTGCCAGCAGTACCCTCTCTGGGGCCAACGTCCTGACTTTC.

V is TRBV25-1 and J is TRBJ2-1, with 12 nucleotides matching TRBD2. Germline V gene data show CDR1 as MGHDK and CDR2 as SYGVNS. This CDR3 comprises 17 residues. Unmatched junction bases numbered 7, after V lost 2 bases and J lost 5 bases. The CDR3 coding sequence is TGTGCCAGCAGTGAACCCACCGGGACTAGCGGGCACAATGAGCAGTTCTTC. This translates into CASSEPTGTSGHNEQFF.

The chain joins TRBV5-8 to TRBJ1-4, with 8 bases fitting TRBD1. V trimming: 0 bases; J trimming: 8 bases; junction bases outside the gene matches: 6. Germline CDR1 SGHTS, CDR2 YDEGEE. This CDR3 spans 15 amino acids. In DNA form, the CDR3 reads TGTGCCAGCAGCTTGGGATACGGGACAGGCGAAAAACTGTTTTTT. This translates into CASSLGYGTGEKLFF.

This clone was detected only a few times. This chain joins TRBV11-2 and TRBJ2-1; 8 bases are shared with TRBD2. This CDR3 has 17 amino acids. Trimming at V came to 4 bases and at J to 5 bases, leaving 13 bases not matched to a gene. Germline V gives CDR1 SGHAT, CDR2 FQNNGV. The CDR3 DNA reads as TGTGCCAGCAGCTCGAACTTACTAGCGGATAACGACAATGAGCAGTTCTTC. Its protein product is CASSSNLLADNDNEQFF.

V usage is TRBV7-6 and J usage is TRBJ2-5, with 11 positions matching TRBD2. CDR1 and CDR2 (germline): SGHVS, FNYEAQ. Germline trimming cut 3 bases from V and 5 bases from J; bases unmatched to any gene: 5. The CDR3 covers 15 residues. CDR3 sequence (DNA): TGTGCCAGCAGCTTTTCCGTAGCGGGAGGGGAGACCCAGTACTTC. It specifies CASSFSVAGGETQYF.

The count of this clone is one. V gene TRBV15 combines with J gene TRBJ2-3; TRBD2 matches 7 bases. After removal of 0 bases from V and 0 bases from J, the junction contained 6 bases not matched to a gene. Germline lookup yields CDR1 LNHNV and CDR2 YYDKDF (reference sequence). CDR3 length equals 17 residues. The DNA for the CDR3 is TGTGCCACCAGCAGAGATCTAGCGGCGACTAGCACAGATACGCAGTATTTT. Translating it yields CATSRDLAATSTDTQYF. The entire variable domain, with the rest obtained from reference TRBV15 and TRBJ2-3, is as follows: DAMVIQNPRYQVTQFGKPVTLSCSQTLNHNVMYWYQQKSSQAPKLLFHYYDKDFNNEADTPDNFQSRRPNTSFCFLDIRSPGLGDTAMYLCATSRDLAATSTDTQYFGPGTRLTVL.

V and J are TRBV11-3 and TRBJ1-1; 11 bases map to TRBD1. The V gene's germline CDR1 is SGHNT and CDR2 YENEEA. The CDR3 loop spans 18 amino acids. The V segment lost 2 bases and the J segment 3 bases; nucleotides outside the gene matches: 11. This CDR3 is CASSLRTGGKNGDTEAFF. CDR3 sequence (DNA): TGTGCCAGCAGCTTAAGGACAGGGGGCAAAAATGGAGACACTGAAGCTTTCTTT. Combining the CDR3 with reference TRBV11-3 and TRBJ1-1 gives the whole variable domain EAGVVQSPRYKIIEKKQPVAFWCNPISGHNTLYWYLQNLGQGPELLIRYENEEAVDDSQLPKDRFSAERLKGVDSTLKIQPAELGDSAVYLCASSLRTGGKNGDTEAFFGQGTRLTVV.

The genes are TRBV19 and TRBJ2-1; D is tentatively TRBD1 or TRBD2 (5 bases each). CDR1 is LNHDA and CDR2 is SQIVND in the germline V gene (reference sequence). The CDR3 is 18 residues long. The V end lost 0 bases, the J end lost 8 bases, and 23 bases lay between the germline ends. Here the CDR3 DNA reads TGTGCCAGTAGTATAGATCATCGGGGCCATACTCTGGGGGATGAGCAGTTCTTC. Amino acids: CASSIDHRGHTLGDEQFF.

The CDR3 region is CGAVGYNEQFF. In DNA form, the CDR3 reads TGCGGGGCCGTAGGGTACAATGAGCAGTTCTTC. The chain employs TRBV20-1 and TRBJ2-1; possibly TRBD1 for D (5 bases). Germline V lookup: CDR1 DFQATT, CDR2 SNEGSKA (reference sequence). The CDR3 has 11 residues.

This chain joins TRBV28 and TRBJ1-5, with D possibly TRBD1 on 6 matching bases. The germline V and J ends were trimmed by 2 bases and 1 base, with 12 bases remaining between them. CDR3 length: 16 amino acids. Germline CDR1 is MDHEN and CDR2 is SYDVKM. This CDR3 is CASSLIGGPSNQPQHF. CDR3 DNA sequence: TGTGCCAGCAGTTTAATCGGGGGCCCCAGCAATCAGCCCCAGCATTTT.

CDR3 bases: TGCGCCAGCAGCTTGGGGGACTCCGGAGGGGGCACAGATACGCAGTATTTT. Translation gives CASSLGDSGGGTDTQYF. The V and J genes are TRBV5-1 and TRBJ2-3, with D possibly being TRBD2 (6 bases). This CDR3 comprises 17 residues. V was shortened by 0 bases and J by 1 base, with 15 bases between the two germline ends. Germline CDR1 SGHRS, CDR2 YFSETQ.

This clone was detected only a few times. The chain carries TRBV10-2 and TRBJ2-2; D gene unclear. CDR1 WSHSY and CDR2 SAAADI come from the germline V gene. This CDR3 region has 14 residues. V dropped 8 bases and J dropped 0 bases, with 10 bases sitting between them. CDR3 amino acids: CASVAHANTGELFF. CDR3 sequence (DNA): TGCGCCAGCGTCGCGCACGCGAACACCGGGGAGCTGTTTTTT.